This entry lists 28 T cell receptor beta chains sequenced from one sample in a study of regulatory T cells in long-lasting Graves disease. Relying on iRepertoire HTBI primers and Arm-PCR of CDR3 regions, the team built TCR beta libraries. One entry per CDR3 protein results from TCRdb running MiXCR on the multiplex PCR reads. The sample lists around 400,000 distinct CDR3 sequences; 15% were seen once. Time point given: newly diagnosed GD, antithyroid drugs for less than 3 months. Isolated PBMC RNA provided the starting material for the TCR library. The same data also contributed to another study, on T cells in Graves' hyperthyroidism and ophthalmopathy.

This sample comprised peripheral blood mononuclear cells (PBMCs), obtained at new diagnosis, from a patient treated with antithyroid drugs. The receptors here all came from a middle-aged woman with Graves disease.

This clonotype has ten or more counts. The chain carries TRBV5-6 and TRBJ1-2; no firm D call. V was shortened by 1 base and J by 8 bases, with 21 bases between the two germline ends. Germline CDR1 reads SGHDT; CDR2 reads YYEEEE. The CDR3 contains 16 residues. The CDR3 DNA reads as TGTGCCAGCAGCTTGATTGATACAGAACTCCAAGTGGGCTACACCTTC. Protein: CASSLIDTELQVGYTF.

The V gene is TRBV6-1, the J gene TRBJ2-1; 7 bases align to TRBD2. V was pared by 7 bases and J by 4 bases, with 10 bases of the junction left unmatched. CDR1 and CDR2 (germline): MNHNS, SASEGT. The CDR3 covers 15 residues. CDR3 amino acids: CASILSPGGYNEQFF. CDR3 nucleotides: TGTGCCAGCATACTAAGTCCGGGGGGATACAATGAGCAGTTCTTC.

As to this clonotype: Germline and junction disagree at one end, which may indicate a read error. V and J are TRBV25-1 and TRBJ2-2; D not certain. The CDR3 totals 12 residues. Per germline, CDR1 MGHDK and CDR2 SYGVNS. Here the CDR3 reads CANSELLGELFF. CDR3 bases: TGTGCCAACAGTGAATTGCTCGGGGAGCTGTTTTTT.

The chain uses TRBV7-9 and TRBJ2-3; the D gene could be TRBD1 or TRBD2 (5 bases each). CDR1 and CDR2 from the germline V gene are SEHNR and FQNEAQ (reference sequence). This CDR3 contains 14 residues. Trimming left V 7 bases short and J 2 bases short, with 13 bases between. The CDR3 is CASNSGQATDTQYF. The CDR3 region has the DNA TGTGCCAGCAACTCGGGGCAGGCCACAGATACGCAGTATTTT.

This clonotype was detected a few times. V usage is TRBV3-1 and J usage is TRBJ2-1; the D gene is possibly TRBD1 (5 bases). The CDR3 is 16 amino acids. V lost 4 bases, J lost 5 bases, and 18 bases lay in between. Germline-derived CDR1 and CDR2 are LGHDT and YNNKEL (reference sequence). Written as DNA, the CDR3 is TGTGCCAGCAGCCGCCTTCAGAACAGGTTTGACAATGAGCAGTTCTTC. Its translation is CASSRLQNRFDNEQFF.

In this sample, this clonotype turned up many times. The rearrangement joins TRBV7-2 to TRBJ1-5; D is unclear. Looked up from germline, CDR1 is SGHTA and CDR2 is FQGNSA. This CDR3 contains 15 residues. Trimming shortened V by 5 bases and J by 4 bases, and 15 bases separated the two germline ends. The CDR3, as DNA: TGTGCCAGCAGCCTCACAGCATTGGGGAATCAGCCCCAGCATTTT. It codes for CASSLTALGNQPQHF.

The table lists this clonotype with many counts. V is TRBV19 and J is TRBJ1-1; D is ambiguous. Trimming pared 2 bases from V and 4 bases from J, leaving 5 bases between. CDR1 LNHDA and CDR2 SQIVND come from the germline V gene (reference sequence). There are 12 residues in the CDR3. The CDR3 DNA reads as TGTGCCAGTAGTATATGGGGCACTGAAGCTTTCTTT. It is translated as CASSIWGTEAFF. The variable domain in full, completed from reference TRBV19 and TRBJ1-1, reads DGGITQSPKYLFRKEGQNVTLSCEQNLNHDAMYWYRQDPGQGLRLIYYSQIVNDFQKGDIAEGYSVSREKKESFPLTVTSAQKNPTAFYLCASSIWGTEAFFGQGTRLTVV.

This clonotype was picked up many times. V gene TRBV3-1 combines with J gene TRBJ2-3, with 15 positions matching TRBD2. The CDR3 runs 16 residues. The germline gives CDR1 LGHDT, CDR2 YNNKEL (reference sequence). With 4 bases clipped from V and 4 bases from J, the junction kept 3 bases outside the gene matches. In nucleotides, the CDR3 is TGTGCCAGCAGCCGCAGGACTAGCGGGAGGGCAGATACGCAGTATTTT. Translated, it gives CASSRRTSGRADTQYF.

There are many counts of this clonotype. The CDR3 sequence: CAISEPDARTDTQYF. The CDR3 DNA follows: TGTGCCATCAGTGAGCCGGACGCTCGAACAGATACGCAGTATTTT. The chain has TRBV10-3 and TRBJ2-3, with D uncertain. Germline-derived CDR1 and CDR2 are ENHRY and SYGVKD. The CDR3 consists of 15 residues. The V and J ends lost 2 bases and 3 bases respectively, with 12 bases between them.

In this sample, this clonotype turned up many times. The V call is TRBV20-1, the J call TRBJ1-1, with D possibly matching TRBD1 (6 bases). This CDR3 spans 15 amino acids. Germline V gene data show CDR1 as DFQATT and CDR2 as SNEGSKA (reference sequence). Trimming pared 3 bases from V and 2 bases from J, leaving 16 bases between. CDR3 residues: CSARILRTVNTEAFF. The CDR3 DNA reads as TGCAGTGCTAGGATTCTCCGGACAGTCAACACTGAAGCTTTCTTT.

V gene TRBV12-3 or TRBV12-4 combines with J gene TRBJ2-7; possibly TRBD2 for D (5 bases). CDR3 length: 11 residues. The V gene lost 4 bases and the J gene lost 9 bases, with 10 bases spanning the gap. Written as DNA, the CDR3 is TGTGCCAGCAGTTCTGGGAGCTCGCAGTACTTC. It yields the protein CASSSGSSQYF.

This clonotype showed up many times. The chain employs TRBV10-3 and TRBJ2-5, with D maybe TRBD2 (7 bases). There are 14 residues in the CDR3. CDR1 ENHRY and CDR2 SYGVKD come from the germline V gene. Trimming removed 10 bases from V and 5 bases from J, with 20 bases in between. CDR3 in amino acids: CATTTGPGGETQYF. In DNA form, the CDR3 reads TGTGCCACCACAACAGGGCCCGGGGGGGAGACCCAGTACTTC.

This clonotype was counted many times. The chain's CDR3 is CASSSLQGAGTYEQYF. Here the CDR3 DNA reads TGTGCCAGCAGTTCATTACAGGGGGCCGGAACCTACGAGCAGTACTTC. The V and J genes are TRBV28 and TRBJ2-7; TRBD1 agrees at 9 bases. Germline CDR1 reads MDHEN; CDR2 reads SYDVKM. The CDR3 length is 16 residues. J was trimmed by 2 bases and V by 4 bases; bases with no gene match: 9.

This clonotype occurred a few times. J is TRBJ1-2 and V is TRBV29-1; TRBD1 matches at 9 bases. This CDR3 has 13 amino acids. From germline, CDR1 is SQVTM and CDR2 ANQGSEA. V lost 7 bases and J lost 7; bases outside the gene matches: 10. The CDR3 is CSAVGQGLRGYTF. CDR3 coding DNA: TGCAGCGCCGTAGGACAGGGGCTTCGTGGCTACACCTTC.

This clonotype was observed a few times. V is TRBV30 and J is TRBJ2-1; 10 nucleotides agree with TRBD2. This CDR3 region has 18 residues. V was pared by 0 bases and J by 5 bases, with 13 bases of the junction left unmatched. Germline CDR1 and CDR2: GTSNPN and SVGIG (reference sequence). The CDR3 loop reads CAWSVYLAGDFLDNEQFF. Written as DNA, the CDR3 is TGTGCCTGGAGTGTATATCTAGCGGGAGACTTTTTAGACAATGAGCAGTTCTTC.

This clonotype showed up many times. The V and J genes are TRBV12-3 or TRBV12-4 and TRBJ1-2, with 9 positions matching TRBD1. The CDR3 length is 13 residues. V was clipped by 5 bases and J by 6 bases; unmatched bases: 4. CDR3 loop: CASSNHRGHGYTF. The CDR3 coding sequence is TGTGCCAGCAGTAATCACAGGGGGCATGGCTACACCTTC.

In regard to this clonotype: Since a much larger clone is just one base distant, this may be a read error. The chain carries TRBV7-2 and TRBJ2-3, with D maybe TRBD2 (6 bases). Germline lookup yields CDR1 SGHTA and CDR2 FQGNSA. The CDR3 covers 15 residues. V was cut by 5 bases and J by 4 bases, with 16 bases left in between. CDR3 protein: CASSPRLTGADTQYF. As DNA, the CDR3 is TGTGCCAGCAGCCCCAGACTAACGGGAGCAGATACGCAGTATTTT. Together with reference TRBV7-2 and TRBJ2-3, the CDR3 gives the full variable domain: GAGVSQSPSNKVTEKGKDVELRCDPISGHTALYWYRQSLGQGLEFLIYFQGNSAPDKSGLPSDRFSAERTGGSVSTLTIQRTQQEDSAVYLCASSPRLTGADTQYFGPGTRLTVL.

This clonotype showed up many times. CDR3 bases: TGTGCCAGTAGTATAGATCTCGGACAGACCGATGAAGCTTTCTTT. Protein sequence: CASSIDLGQTDEAFF. The V call is TRBV19, the J call TRBJ1-1; D might be TRBD1 (6 bases). CDR1 and CDR2 from the germline V gene are LNHDA and SQIVND (reference sequence). Trimming removed 0 bases from V and 7 bases from J, with 15 bases in between. This CDR3 is built from 15 residues. Using reference TRBV19 and TRBJ1-1 for the parts outside the CDR3, the full variable domain is DGGITQSPKYLFRKEGQNVTLSCEQNLNHDAMYWYRQDPGQGLRLIYYSQIVNDFQKGDIAEGYSVSREKKESFPLTVTSAQKNPTAFYLCASSIDLGQTDEAFFGQGTRLTVV.

This clonotype was seen ten or more times. The gene calls are TRBV12-3 or TRBV12-4 and TRBJ2-7; 10 positions match TRBD2. The CDR3 contains 16 residues. After removal of 1 base from V and 7 bases from J, the junction contained 10 bases not matched to a gene. The CDR3 nucleotides are TGTGCCAGCAGTTTAGATTCAGCCCTAGCGGGAGTTGAGCAGTACTTC. Translating it yields CASSLDSALAGVEQYF.

This clonotype was recorded at least ten times. The chain carries TRBV6-1 and TRBJ2-7; D possibly corresponds to TRBD1 (6 bases). Trimming removed 6 bases at V and 5 bases at J, with 17 bases between. This CDR3 is 14 amino acids long. Germline V lookup: CDR1 MNHNS, CDR2 SASEGT. CDR3 bases: TGTGCCAGCAGCCCCCTAACAGGGTCCCACGAGCAGTACTTC. Translating gives CASSPLTGSHEQYF.

The table lists this clonotype with a few counts. J is TRBJ2-1 and V is TRBV29-1; 8 bases agree with TRBD2. CDR3 length: 13 residues. Germline values: CDR1 SQVTM, CDR2 ANQGSEA. V was clipped by 7 bases and J by 6 bases; unmatched bases: 8. CDR3 loop: CSGVAGLSNEQFF. The DNA for the CDR3 is TGCAGCGGCGTAGCGGGACTTTCCAATGAGCAGTTCTTC.

In its sample, this clonotype was seen once. The chain recombines TRBV29-1 with TRBJ2-1; D perhaps matches TRBD1 (5 bases). Germline V CDR1 and CDR2: SQVTM, ANQGSEA. The CDR3 runs 14 residues. V was shortened by 5 bases and J by 8 bases, with 19 bases between the two germline ends. CDR3 in amino acids: CSVNWQNRGDEQFF. Written as DNA, the CDR3 is TGCAGCGTTAATTGGCAAAATAGGGGCGATGAGCAGTTCTTC.

This clonotype was picked up many times. This sequence joins TRBV11-3 and TRBJ2-1; a weak D match, TRBD2 (5 bases). The germline V gene has CDR1 SGHNT and CDR2 YENEEA. CDR3 length: 13 amino acids. V was trimmed by 1 base and J by 12 bases, leaving 13 bases between them. The CDR3 DNA follows: TGTGCCAGCAGCTTAGTCGGGGAGCAGAGGCAGTTCTTC. Residues: CASSLVGEQRQFF.

V and J are TRBV19 and TRBJ2-2, with 7 bases matching TRBD1. The V segment lost 5 bases and the J segment 3 bases; nucleotides outside the gene matches: 6. Germline values: CDR1 LNHDA, CDR2 SQIVND (reference sequence). This CDR3 has 15 residues. CDR3 sequence (DNA): TGTGCCAGTAGTCCCAGACAGGGCGACACCGGGGAGCTGTTTTTT. Translated: CASSPRQGDTGELFF.

This clonotype was observed at least ten times. The chain couples TRBV11-2 to TRBJ2-3; TRBD2 might be the D (6 bases). The CDR3 is made up of 17 amino acids. Trimming cost V 2 bases and J 0 bases, with 15 bases left between them. Germline V CDR1 and CDR2: SGHAT, FQNNGV. The CDR3 reads CASSLLLLAESTDTQYF. The CDR3, as DNA: TGTGCCAGCAGCTTACTCCTCTTAGCGGAGAGCACAGATACGCAGTATTTT.

The sample holds many counts of this clonotype. The chain recombines TRBV5-1 with TRBJ1-2; the D gene is possibly TRBD1 (6 bases). The CDR3 is made up of 15 amino acids. V was cut by 2 bases and J by 2 bases, with 13 bases left in between. Germline V gene data show CDR1 as SGHRS and CDR2 as YFSETQ. CDR3 sequence: CASSFGQSENYGYTF. The CDR3 coding sequence is TGCGCCAGCAGCTTCGGACAGTCAGAGAACTATGGCTACACCTTC.

This clonotype occurred many times. The chain is built from TRBV30 and TRBJ2-1, with 7 bases identical to TRBD2. The CDR3 loop spans 15 amino acids. The germline gives CDR1 GTSNPN, CDR2 SVGIG (reference sequence). V gave up 0 bases and J gave up 5 bases; unmatched junction bases: 7. CDR3: CAWSVGGSVHNEQFF. DNA for the CDR3: TGTGCCTGGAGTGTCGGCGGGAGTGTCCACAATGAGCAGTTCTTC. Using reference TRBV30 and TRBJ2-1 for the parts outside the CDR3, the full variable domain is SQTIHQWPATLVQPVGSPLSLECTVEGTSNPNLYWYRQAAGRGLQLLFYSVGIGQISSEVPQNLSASRPQDRQFILSSKKLLLSDSGFYLCAWSVGGSVHNEQFFGPGTRLTVL.

This clonotype was counted between two and nine times. J is TRBJ2-3 and V is TRBV10-3; no clear D gene. CDR3 size: 13 residues. Trimming left V 7 bases short and J 2 bases short, with 10 bases between. Germline-derived CDR1 and CDR2 are ENHRY and SYGVKD. The CDR3 is CAITATSTDTQYF. Here the CDR3 DNA reads TGTGCCATCACTGCGACCTCCACAGATACGCAGTATTTT.